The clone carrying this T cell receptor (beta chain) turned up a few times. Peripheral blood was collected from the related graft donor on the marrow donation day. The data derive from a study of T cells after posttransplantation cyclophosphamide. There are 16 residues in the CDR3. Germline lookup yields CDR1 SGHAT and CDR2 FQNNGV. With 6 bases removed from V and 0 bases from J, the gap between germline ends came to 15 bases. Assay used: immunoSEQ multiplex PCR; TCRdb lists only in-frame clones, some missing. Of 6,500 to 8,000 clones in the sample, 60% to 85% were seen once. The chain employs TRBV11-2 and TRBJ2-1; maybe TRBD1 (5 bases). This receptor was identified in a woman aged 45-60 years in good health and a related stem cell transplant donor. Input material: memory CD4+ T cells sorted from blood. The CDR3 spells CASSQARGSSYNEQFF. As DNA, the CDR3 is TGTGCCAGCAGTCAAGCTAGGGGAAGCTCCTACAATGAGCAGTTCTTC.